Below, 6 T cell receptor beta chains from the same sample are listed, as sequenced in a study of T cell responses to AZD1222 COVID-19 vaccine. Here immunoSEQ multiplex PCR was the method, and the copy in TCRdb shows in-frame clones only, minus some. The sample yields roughly 140,000 clones, 85% to 95% seen once. Sequences were derived from peripheral blood, sampled 28 days after the second AZD1222 dose. The receptors here all came from an adult who received the AZD1222 COVID-19 vaccine.

The V and J genes are TRBV6-5 and TRBJ1-1, with 8 positions matching TRBD1. The germline gives CDR1 MNHEY, CDR2 SVGAGI. With 6 bases clipped from V and 4 bases from J, the junction kept 7 bases outside the gene matches. The CDR3 is 14 amino acids. CDR3 loop: CASSPTGVVTEAFF. For the CDR3, the DNA is TGTGCCAGCAGCCCGACAGGGGTCGTCACTGAAGCTTTCTTT.

The J gene is TRBJ2-7, the V gene TRBV6-4; D is ambiguous. Germline V gene lookup returns CDR1 MRHNA and CDR2 SNTAGT. The CDR3 is 11 amino acids. V lost 6 bases, J lost 2 bases, and 5 bases lay in between. The DNA of the CDR3 is TGTGCCAGCAGCGAGCCCTACGAGCAGTACTTC. This gives the protein CASSEPYEQYF.

The chain combines TRBV19 with TRBJ2-2, with D possibly being TRBD2 (7 bases). V lost 5 bases and J 4 bases, leaving 14 bases between the germline ends. CDR1 and CDR2 from the germline V gene are LNHDA and SQIVND (reference sequence). The CDR3 runs 15 residues. CDR3 loop: CASSLQGRVTGELFF. CDR3 nucleotide sequence: TGTGCCAGTAGTTTGCAGGGGAGGGTCACCGGGGAGCTGTTTTTT.

The chain carries TRBV6-1 and TRBJ1-2; D gene uncertain. Germline V CDR1 and CDR2: MNHNS, SASEGT. CDR3 size: 15 residues. Trimming removed 0 bases at V and 3 bases at J, with 11 bases between. This CDR3 is CASSEAPYGDYGYTF. CDR3 in DNA: TGTGCCAGCAGTGAAGCGCCATATGGGGACTATGGCTACACCTTC.

This sequence joins TRBV28 and TRBJ2-7, with 7 bases matching TRBD1. CDR3 length: 14 amino acids. The V segment lost 6 bases and the J segment 6 bases; nucleotides outside the gene matches: 11. CDR1 is MDHEN and CDR2 is SYDVKM in the germline V gene. Written as DNA, the CDR3 is TGTGCCAGCAGCCTAGACAGGGAAGTGAGCGAGCAGTACTTC. Protein product: CASSLDREVSEQYF.

This clone was counted a single time. CDR3 nucleotide sequence: TGTGCCAGCAGCTTTTTCGTCCAAACCACAGATACGCAGTATTTT. Translation: CASSFFVQTTDTQYF. V gene TRBV7-6 combines with J gene TRBJ2-3; unclear D gene. Trimming removed 3 bases at V and 2 bases at J, with 12 bases between. This CDR3 has 15 residues. CDR1 and CDR2 from the germline V gene are SGHVS and FNYEAQ.